Listed below are T cell receptor beta chains from one sample, sequenced in a study of OX40 agonist ivuxolimab in advanced cancers. Repertoires were generated with immunoSEQ multiplex PCR, while TCRdb's copy carries only in-frame clones and drops some. The sample comprises some 74,000 clones, roughly 85% of which are singletons, and about 0.49% rests with the top ten. Sequenced material: CD4+ or CD8+ T cells sorted from blood, taken in a trial of the OX40 agonist ivuxolimab. Every receptor here comes from an adult with an advanced solid tumor such as melanoma, head and neck, liver or kidney cancer. The CDR3 runs from the conserved cysteine through the conserved F or W. Fields, in order: CDR3 DNA, CDR3 protein, J gene, clone size, CDR3 length, V gene, D gene. The D gene is left open where the match is weak. Expanded clones are given a class, and other clones once, few, many or no size at all.

CDR3nt: TGTGCCAGCAGTATATACACAGGGAGCCCCTATGGCTACACCTTC
CDR3aa: CASSIYTGSPYGYTF
j_gene: TRBJ1-2
abundance: -
len: 15
v_gene: TRBV5-5
d_gene: -

CDR3nt: TGTGCCAGCAGCCCCCCAGCCCAAGAGACCCAGTACTTC
CDR3aa: CASSPPAQETQYF
j_gene: TRBJ2-5
abundance: few
len: 13
v_gene: TRBV7-9
d_gene: -

CDR3nt: TGTGCCAGCAGCTCACCGGGACAGGGGGCCTATGGCTACACCTTC
CDR3aa: CASSSPGQGAYGYTF
j_gene: TRBJ1-2
abundance: -
len: 15
v_gene: TRBV11-2
d_gene: TRBD1

CDR3nt: TGTGCCAGCAGTGGGAGGGACAGGGGGCGCAGTCAGCCCCAGCATTTT
CDR3aa: CASSGRDRGRSQPQHF
j_gene: TRBJ1-5
abundance: -
len: 16
v_gene: TRBV6-1
d_gene: TRBD1

CDR3nt: TGTGCCAGCAGAGTACAGGGGACAGTTCAGGAGCAGTTCTTC
CDR3aa: CASRVQGTVQEQFF
j_gene: TRBJ2-1
abundance: -
len: 14
v_gene: TRBV6-6
d_gene: TRBD1

CDR3nt: TGTGCCAGCTCACCACCCTTACTAAGACAGGGGTGGTATGGCTACACCTTC
CDR3aa: CASSPPLLRQGWYGYTF
j_gene: TRBJ1-2
abundance: -
len: 17
v_gene: TRBV18
d_gene: TRBD1

CDR3nt: TGTGCCTGGAGGCAGGGCCCTAAGTATGGCTACACCTTC
CDR3aa: CAWRQGPKYGYTF
j_gene: TRBJ1-2
abundance: once
len: 13
v_gene: TRBV30
d_gene: -

CDR3nt: TGTGCCACCAGCGCCGGCACTATTAACACCGGGGAGCTGTTTTTT
CDR3aa: CATSAGTINTGELFF
j_gene: TRBJ2-2
abundance: -
len: 15
v_gene: TRBV15
d_gene: -

CDR3nt: TGTGCCAGCAGTACGGGGCAGGACGTCTACGAGCAGTACTTC
CDR3aa: CASSTGQDVYEQYF
j_gene: TRBJ2-7
abundance: -
len: 14
v_gene: TRBV27
d_gene: -

CDR3nt: TGCGCCAGCAGCCCCGGGACAGGGGCTCGAGAGACCCAGTACTTC
CDR3aa: CASSPGTGARETQYF
j_gene: TRBJ2-5
abundance: -
len: 15
v_gene: TRBV5-1
d_gene: TRBD1

CDR3nt: TGTGCCAGTAGTATTTCTGGGACAGATACGCAGTATTTT
CDR3aa: CASSISGTDTQYF
j_gene: TRBJ2-3
abundance: -
len: 13
v_gene: TRBV19
d_gene: -

CDR3nt: TGTGCCAGCAGCTTAATCGGGAGAGGAAATGAGCAGTTCTTC
CDR3aa: CASSLIGRGNEQFF
j_gene: TRBJ2-1
abundance: -
len: 14
v_gene: TRBV5-4
d_gene: -

CDR3nt: TGCAGCGGCCGGGACAGGTGGATGAACACTGAAGCTTTCTTT
CDR3aa: CSGRDRWMNTEAFF
j_gene: TRBJ1-1
abundance: few
len: 14
v_gene: TRBV29-1
d_gene: TRBD1

CDR3nt: TGTGCCAGCAGCCTGGGACTCCTTTCCTACGAGCAGTACTTC
CDR3aa: CASSLGLLSYEQYF
j_gene: TRBJ2-7
abundance: -
len: 14
v_gene: TRBV7-2
d_gene: -

CDR3nt: TGTGCCAGCAGGCCCCGGACAGGGGGGGGAGAAAAACTGTTTTTT
CDR3aa: CASRPRTGGGEKLFF
j_gene: TRBJ1-4
abundance: -
len: 15
v_gene: TRBV28
d_gene: TRBD1

CDR3nt: TGTGCCAGCGGAACACAGGGGTCTCAGCCCCAGCATTTT
CDR3aa: CASGTQGSQPQHF
j_gene: TRBJ1-5
abundance: -
len: 13
v_gene: TRBV7-2
d_gene: TRBD1

CDR3nt: TGCAGCGCTATTCCACAGGGGGCAAATGAAAAACTGTTTTTT
CDR3aa: CSAIPQGANEKLFF
j_gene: TRBJ1-4
abundance: once
len: 14
v_gene: TRBV29-1
d_gene: TRBD1

CDR3nt: TGTGCCAGTAGTATTGGGTCAGGCATGAAAGAGACCCAGTACTTC
CDR3aa: CASSIGSGMKETQYF
j_gene: TRBJ2-5
abundance: -
len: 15
v_gene: TRBV19
d_gene: -

CDR3nt: TGTGCCACCAGCAGAGACCGCGGGGCCTACGAGCAGTACTTC
CDR3aa: CATSRDRGAYEQYF
j_gene: TRBJ2-7
abundance: once
len: 14
v_gene: TRBV15
d_gene: -

CDR3nt: TGTGCCAGCAGTGAAGACAGGGGAGGGAATTCACCCCTCCACTTT
CDR3aa: CASSEDRGGNSPLHF
j_gene: TRBJ1-6
abundance: few
len: 15
v_gene: TRBV2
d_gene: TRBD1

CDR3nt: TGTGCCAGCAGCTTTTTTTATAAGACTGAAGCTTTCTTT
CDR3aa: CASSFFYKTEAFF
j_gene: TRBJ1-1
abundance: -
len: 13
v_gene: TRBV12-1
d_gene: -

CDR3nt: TGTGCCAGCAGTTACCGACAGGGAGGCACTGAAGCTTTCTTT
CDR3aa: CASSYRQGGTEAFF
j_gene: TRBJ1-1
abundance: once
len: 14
v_gene: TRBV6-6
d_gene: TRBD1

CDR3nt: TGTGCCAGCAGTTTATCGCACAGGGGCCACGAGCAGTACTTC
CDR3aa: CASSLSHRGHEQYF
j_gene: TRBJ2-7
abundance: -
len: 14
v_gene: TRBV28
d_gene: TRBD1

CDR3nt: TGTGCCAGCAGACAGGGACACCTCGGGACTGAAGCTTTCTTT
CDR3aa: CASRQGHLGTEAFF
j_gene: TRBJ1-1
abundance: few
len: 14
v_gene: TRBV28
d_gene: -

CDR3nt: TGTGCCAGCAGCTTCGCTAGCGGCCAAGAGACCCAGTACTTC
CDR3aa: CASSFASGQETQYF
j_gene: TRBJ2-5
abundance: -
len: 14
v_gene: TRBV11-3
d_gene: TRBD2

CDR3nt: TGCGCCAGCAGCTTAGGCAGGGGCCAAGAGACCCAGTACTTC
CDR3aa: CASSLGRGQETQYF
j_gene: TRBJ2-5
abundance: -
len: 14
v_gene: TRBV5-1
d_gene: -

CDR3nt: TGTGCCAGCAGTTTCGGGGGAGGGGCCGGCGAAAAACTGTTTTTT
CDR3aa: CASSFGGGAGEKLFF
j_gene: TRBJ1-4
abundance: -
len: 15
v_gene: TRBV28
d_gene: -

CDR3nt: TGTGCCAGCAGCGCCCGTCCTCAAAACATTCAGTACTTC
CDR3aa: CASSARPQNIQYF
j_gene: TRBJ2-4
abundance: -
len: 13
v_gene: TRBV9
d_gene: -

CDR3nt: TGTGCCAGCAGAATTCCGGGACTAGGGAACATTCAGTACTTC
CDR3aa: CASRIPGLGNIQYF
j_gene: TRBJ2-4
abundance: -
len: 14
v_gene: TRBV6-4
d_gene: TRBD2

CDR3nt: TGTGCCAGCAGCCCCGGGTGGGGTAGAGGAAACACCATATATTTT
CDR3aa: CASSPGWGRGNTIYF
j_gene: TRBJ1-3
abundance: -
len: 15
v_gene: TRBV5-6
d_gene: -

CDR3nt: TGTGCCAGCAGGCCCCACGAGGGGCGTGAGACCCAGTACTTC
CDR3aa: CASRPHEGRETQYF
j_gene: TRBJ2-5
abundance: -
len: 14
v_gene: TRBV27
d_gene: -

CDR3nt: TGCGCCAGCAGCCCAGGGGCGGGAGGGGCTGCGGGTGAAAAACTGTTTTTT
CDR3aa: CASSPGAGGAAGEKLFF
j_gene: TRBJ1-4
abundance: -
len: 17
v_gene: TRBV4-1
d_gene: -

CDR3nt: TGTGCCTGGGCTGGCGGGGACAGGGGTTACGAGCAGTACTTC
CDR3aa: CAWAGGDRGYEQYF
j_gene: TRBJ2-7
abundance: -
len: 14
v_gene: TRBV30
d_gene: TRBD1

CDR3nt: TGTGCCAGCACTCTAGCGGGGGGGCAAGGGCAAGAGACCCAGTACTTC
CDR3aa: CASTLAGGQGQETQYF
j_gene: TRBJ2-5
abundance: -
len: 16
v_gene: TRBV5-4
d_gene: TRBD2

CDR3nt: TGTGCCAGTAAGCAGGGGAGTCGGGGAGATACGCAGTATTTT
CDR3aa: CASKQGSRGDTQYF
j_gene: TRBJ2-3
abundance: -
len: 14
v_gene: TRBV19
d_gene: -

CDR3nt: TGTGCCAGCAGCGTTGGATTTCGGGAGACCCAGTACTTC
CDR3aa: CASSVGFRETQYF
j_gene: TRBJ2-5
abundance: once
len: 13
v_gene: TRBV9
d_gene: -

CDR3nt: TGTGCCTGGAGTCTAACAGGGACAGATACGCAGTATTTT
CDR3aa: CAWSLTGTDTQYF
j_gene: TRBJ2-3
abundance: -
len: 13
v_gene: TRBV30
d_gene: -

CDR3nt: TGTGCCAGCAGCGAGGGGCAGGGGCATCAGCCCCAGCATTTT
CDR3aa: CASSEGQGHQPQHF
j_gene: TRBJ1-5
abundance: -
len: 14
v_gene: TRBV2
d_gene: -

CDR3nt: TGTGCCAGCAGCCAACGTCTGGGACAGGGTGGGACTAGCACAGATACGCAGTATTTT
CDR3aa: CASSQRLGQGGTSTDTQYF
j_gene: TRBJ2-3
abundance: -
len: 19
v_gene: TRBV14
d_gene: TRBD1

CDR3nt: TGTGCCAGCACCCGGGACAGGGTAACAGATACGCAGTATTTT
CDR3aa: CASTRDRVTDTQYF
j_gene: TRBJ2-3
abundance: -
len: 14
v_gene: TRBV6-1
d_gene: TRBD1

CDR3nt: TGTGCCAGCAGCCAGGGACAGGGGACTGCAACTAATGAAAAACTGTTTTTT
CDR3aa: CASSQGQGTATNEKLFF
j_gene: TRBJ1-4
abundance: -
len: 17
v_gene: TRBV5-4
d_gene: TRBD1

CDR3nt: TGTGCCAGCAGCGGTGAGGCCCCTCGAACCGACTATGGCTACACCTTC
CDR3aa: CASSGEAPRTDYGYTF
j_gene: TRBJ1-2
abundance: -
len: 16
v_gene: TRBV6-6
d_gene: -